The 2 T cell receptor beta chains below come from one sample, sequenced in a study of T cell responses to AZD1222 COVID-19 vaccine. TCRdb keeps only in-frame clones here, not all; method: immunoSEQ multiplex PCR. The sample holds under 45,000 clones; about 89% are singletons and the top ten take roughly 7%. The sequencing here drew on peripheral blood, taken on day 0 of AZD1222 vaccination. The receptors were gathered from an adult in good health.

V usage is TRBV27 and J usage is TRBJ1-5; D perhaps matches TRBD1 (5 bases). The CDR3 extends over 14 amino acids. The V end was cut by 8 bases, the J end by 0 bases, with 11 bases between. Germline V gene data show CDR1 as MNHEY and CDR2 as SMNVEV (reference sequence). CDR3 DNA sequence: TGTGCCAGCCGGGGACCCGCTAGCAATCAGCCCCAGCATTTT. Amino acids: CASRGPASNQPQHF.

This clone has a handful of counts. The gene calls are TRBV5-6 and TRBJ1-6; D remains unclear. Germline loops: CDR1 SGHDT, CDR2 YYEEEE. Trimming left V 1 base short and J 10 bases short, with 15 bases between. The CDR3 spans 15 residues. As DNA, the CDR3 is TGTGCCAGCAGCTTGATTACCTCGGACCGATCACCCCTCCACTTT. This gives the protein CASSLITSDRSPLHF.